The 18 T cell receptor beta chains listed next were all sequenced from one sample in a study of Ad26.COV2.S vaccination and SARS-CoV-2 variants. This sample's treatment: roughly 19 received Ad26.COV2.S at low or high dose, single or two shots; about five received placebo; per-sample allocation not given. Collection of samples fell on day 63 after the first vaccine or placebo injection. The protocol was immunoSEQ multiplex PCR, while the TCRdb copy is restricted to in-frame clones and leaves out a portion. The sample carries about 680,000 clones, approximately 88% recorded once. Specimen: peripheral blood, collected in a trial of Ad26.COV2.S vaccine versus placebo. The receptors stem from a person between 18 and 59 years old who received the Ad26.COV2.S COVID-19 vaccine or a placebo.

Concerning this clone itself: The same CDR3 also results from other DNA sequences found in this sample. The chain recombines TRBV6-5 with TRBJ1-1; no definite D call. Germline V gene sequence: CDR1 MNHEY, CDR2 SVGAGI. The CDR3 runs 13 residues. Trimming took 2 bases from V and 2 from J, leaving 6 bases between them. The CDR3 DNA reads as TGTGCCAGCAGTTACGGCCGAAACACTGAAGCTTTCTTT. Its translation: CASSYGRNTEAFF.

CDR3: CASSQGGGRSSYEQYF. In nucleotides, the CDR3 is TGTGCCAGCAGCCAGGGTGGAGGGAGGAGCTCCTACGAGCAGTACTTC. The rearrangement links TRBV3-1 (or the pseudogene TRBV3-2) to TRBJ2-7, with a possible D match to TRBD2 (6 bases). The V gene's germline CDR1 is LGHDT and CDR2 YNNKEL (reference sequence). This CDR3 region has 16 residues. Trimming took off 3 bases at V and 0 bases at J, with 15 bases between the two ends.

The chain is built from TRBV6-2 or TRBV6-3 and TRBJ1-2; 8 bases fit TRBD1. In germline, CDR1 is MNHEY, CDR2 SVGEGT. The CDR3 has 15 amino acids. With V trimmed by 5 bases and J by 2 bases, 7 bases remained unmatched. The CDR3, as DNA: TGTGCCAGCAGTCAGACCGGGACAGGAAACTATGGCTACACCTTC. Translation: CASSQTGTGNYGYTF.

The chain carries TRBV20-1 and TRBJ2-7; D may be TRBD1 or TRBD2 (6 bases each). Trimming cost V 7 bases and J 6 bases, with 13 bases left between them. Germline V lookup: CDR1 DFQATT, CDR2 SNEGSKA (reference sequence). This CDR3 comprises 11 residues. The CDR3 sequence is CSVRLGGEQYF. The CDR3 nucleotides read TGCAGTGTTCGACTAGGGGGCGAGCAGTACTTC.

The chain carries TRBV5-1 and TRBJ1-3, with D possibly TRBD1 on 5 matching bases. The ends were cut back, 5 bases at V and 4 bases at J, with 13 bases in the middle. The germline V gene encodes CDR1 SGHRS and CDR2 YFSETQ. This CDR3 contains 14 residues. CDR3 sequence (DNA): TGCGCCAGCAGATTGCAGGGAGGAGGAAACACCATATATTTT. Its translation: CASRLQGGGNTIYF.

The chain employs TRBV5-1 and TRBJ2-2, with D unclear. Trimming removed 0 bases from V and 5 bases from J, with 14 bases in between. The CDR3 runs 16 residues. Germline CDR1 is SGHRS and CDR2 is YFSETQ. As DNA, the CDR3 is TGCGCCAGCAGCTTGGACCCGGGTGTTAAAACCGGGGAGCTGTTTTTT. It translates to CASSLDPGVKTGELFF.

The chain's CDR3 is CASSSGTNTEAFF. The CDR3 DNA reads as TGTGCCAGCTCATCGGGGACAAACACTGAAGCTTTCTTT. The chain uses TRBV18 and TRBJ1-1; a weak D match, TRBD1 (6 bases). Trimming removed 5 bases from V and 2 bases from J, with 9 bases in between. Germline assignment: CDR1 KGHSH and CDR2 LQKENI. The CDR3 spans 13 residues.

The rearrangement links TRBV25-1 to TRBJ1-2; the match to TRBD1 covers 8 bases. Trimming cost V 3 bases and J 3 bases; bases outside gene matches: 6. Per germline, CDR1 MGHDK and CDR2 SYGVNS. CDR3 length equals 15 residues. Here the CDR3 DNA reads TGTGCCAGCAGTGAGACCGGACAGGGACACTATGGCTACACCTTC. Protein: CASSETGQGHYGYTF.

This clone was detected once. The CDR3 DNA sequence: TGTGCCAGCAGTGATATAGCGGGAGCGGGTGAGCAGTTCTTC. The encoded protein is CASSDIAGAGEQFF. The chain is built from TRBV2 and TRBJ2-1; 9 bases are shared with TRBD2. J lost 9 bases, V lost 3 bases, and 6 bases had no gene match. Per germline, CDR1 SNHLY and CDR2 FYNNEI. The CDR3 covers 14 residues.

The chain recombines TRBV11-3 with TRBJ2-2; TRBD1 aligns across 7 bases. J gave up 8 bases and V 5 bases, and 8 bases lay outside the gene matches. The CDR3 contains 14 residues. Looked up from germline, CDR1 is SGHNT and CDR2 is YENEEA. CDR3 bases: TGTGCCAGCAGCCCGGGGACAGCAGCTGGGGAGCTGTTTTTT. It encodes CASSPGTAAGELFF.

Turning to this clone: Distinct nucleotide sequences in the sample also encode this CDR3. The CDR3 nucleotides are TGTGCCAGCAGTTACCTCGGGAGCTCCTACAATGAGCAGTTCTTC. As protein: CASSYLGSSYNEQFF. The chain has TRBV6-5 and TRBJ2-1; D is perhaps TRBD2 (6 bases). This CDR3 has 15 residues. The germline V gene encodes CDR1 MNHEY and CDR2 SVGAGI. Deletions cut 2 bases from V and 0 bases from J, with 8 bases between.

V and J are TRBV11-2 and TRBJ2-5; D is perhaps TRBD2 (5 bases). V gave up 5 bases and J gave up 7 bases, with 17 bases separating them. This CDR3 contains 14 residues. Germline CDR1 SGHAT, CDR2 FQNNGV. CDR3 in amino acids: CASSPGTFRGTQYF. The CDR3 nucleotides read TGTGCCAGCAGCCCCGGCACCTTTCGGGGGACCCAGTACTTC.

CDR3 region: CASSLSSNEKLFF. In DNA form, the CDR3 reads TGTGCCAGCTCACTAAGTTCTAATGAAAAACTGTTTTTT. The V gene is TRBV18, the J gene TRBJ1-4; D is undetermined. V was shortened by 4 bases and J by 3 bases, with 6 bases between the two germline ends. The CDR3 has 13 residues. Germline V lookup: CDR1 KGHSH, CDR2 LQKENI.

This chain links TRBV5-1 with TRBJ1-1, with 7 positions matching TRBD1. The CDR3 extends over 16 amino acids. V trimming: 0 bases; J trimming: 1 base; junction bases outside the gene matches: 6. The germline V gene encodes CDR1 SGHRS and CDR2 YFSETQ. CDR3 DNA sequence: TGCGCCAGCAGCTTGGCGACAGGGAGTCCGAACACTGAAGCTTTCTTT. Protein sequence: CASSLATGSPNTEAFF.

CDR3 in amino acids: CASMSWDTIYF. CDR3 nucleotides: TGTGCCAGTATGTCCTGGGACACCATATATTTT. The V and J genes are TRBV19 and TRBJ1-3; D not resolved. The CDR3 is 11 residues long. The germline V and J ends were trimmed by 7 bases and 8 bases, with 9 bases remaining between them. Germline V gene lookup returns CDR1 LNHDA and CDR2 SQIVND (reference sequence).

The CDR3 is CASSPRFRSPLHF. DNA for the CDR3: TGTGCCAGCAGTCCCAGATTCCGGTCACCCCTCCACTTT. This chain uses TRBV27 with TRBJ1-6; D remains unclear. Germline values: CDR1 MNHEY, CDR2 SMNVEV (reference sequence). Trimming pared 5 bases from V and 10 bases from J, leaving 12 bases between. This CDR3 has 13 amino acids.

This clone was seen only once. The chain uses TRBV3-1 (or the pseudogene TRBV3-2) and TRBJ2-7; 7 bases fit TRBD2. V dropped 4 bases and J dropped 9; count of bases not matched to a gene: 18. Germline-derived CDR1 and CDR2 are LGHDT and YNNKEL (reference sequence). CDR3 length equals 16 residues. The CDR3 protein is CASSPGTISVLVRQYF. For the CDR3, the DNA is TGTGCCAGCAGCCCCGGGACTATAAGCGTCCTAGTAAGGCAGTACTTC.

This rearrangement joins TRBV6-5 to TRBJ2-3; D possibly corresponds to TRBD1 (6 bases). Trimming shortened V by 5 bases and J by 6 bases, and 18 bases separated the two germline ends. This CDR3 region has 15 residues. Germline CDR1 reads MNHEY; CDR2 reads SVGAGI. The CDR3 sequence is CASSPGTPSRDTQYF. In nucleotides, the CDR3 is TGTGCCAGCAGTCCTGGGACACCTTCCCGGGATACGCAGTATTTT.